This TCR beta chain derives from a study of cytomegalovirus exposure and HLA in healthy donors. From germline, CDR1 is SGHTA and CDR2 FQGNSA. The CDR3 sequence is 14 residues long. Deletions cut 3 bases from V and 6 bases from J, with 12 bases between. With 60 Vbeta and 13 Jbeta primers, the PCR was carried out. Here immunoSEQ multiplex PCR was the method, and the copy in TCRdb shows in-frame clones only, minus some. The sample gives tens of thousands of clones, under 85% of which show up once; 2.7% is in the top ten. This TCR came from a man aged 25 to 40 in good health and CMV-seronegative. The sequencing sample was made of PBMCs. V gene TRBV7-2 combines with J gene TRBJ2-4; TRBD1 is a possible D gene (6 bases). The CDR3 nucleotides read TGTGCCAGCAGCTTGACAGGAGTGTTAAACATTCAGTACTTC. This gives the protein CASSLTGVLNIQYF.